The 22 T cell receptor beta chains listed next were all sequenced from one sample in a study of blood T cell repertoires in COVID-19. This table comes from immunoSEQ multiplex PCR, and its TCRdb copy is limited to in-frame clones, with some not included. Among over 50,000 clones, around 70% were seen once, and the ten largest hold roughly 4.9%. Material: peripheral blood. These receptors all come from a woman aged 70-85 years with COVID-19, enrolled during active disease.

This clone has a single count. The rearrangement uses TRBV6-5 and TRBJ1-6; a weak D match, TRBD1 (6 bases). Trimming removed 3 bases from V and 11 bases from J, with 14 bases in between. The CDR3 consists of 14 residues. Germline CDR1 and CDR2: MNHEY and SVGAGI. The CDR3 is CASSYKGGNAPLHF. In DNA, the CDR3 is TGTGCCAGCAGTTATAAGGGGGGGAACGCACCCCTCCACTTT.

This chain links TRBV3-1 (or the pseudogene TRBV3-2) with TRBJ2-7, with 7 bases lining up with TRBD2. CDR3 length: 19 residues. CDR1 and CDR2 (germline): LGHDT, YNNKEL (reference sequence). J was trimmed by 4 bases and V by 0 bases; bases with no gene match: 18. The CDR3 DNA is TGTGCCAGCAGCCAAGACCAGAGCCGGGACTATGCCCACTTGTACGAGCAGTACGTC. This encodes CASSQDQSRDYAHLYEQYV.

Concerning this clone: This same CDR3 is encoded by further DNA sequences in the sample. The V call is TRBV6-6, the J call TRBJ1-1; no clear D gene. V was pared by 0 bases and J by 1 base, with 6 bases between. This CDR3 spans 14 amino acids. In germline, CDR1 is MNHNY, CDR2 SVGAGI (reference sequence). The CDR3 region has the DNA TGTGCCAGCAGTTACTCGCGCGGGAACACTGAAGCTTTCTTT. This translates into CASSYSRGNTEAFF.

The CDR3 sequence is CASRLAGASTGELFF. The CDR3 DNA sequence: TGCGCCAGCCGACTAGCGGGCGCTTCCACCGGGGAGCTGTTTTTT. The genes are TRBV5-1 and TRBJ2-2; TRBD2 matches at 10 bases. The CDR3 contains 15 residues. Germline trimming cut 7 bases from V and 4 bases from J; bases unmatched to any gene: 7. Per the germline V gene, CDR1 is SGHRS and CDR2 is YFSETQ.

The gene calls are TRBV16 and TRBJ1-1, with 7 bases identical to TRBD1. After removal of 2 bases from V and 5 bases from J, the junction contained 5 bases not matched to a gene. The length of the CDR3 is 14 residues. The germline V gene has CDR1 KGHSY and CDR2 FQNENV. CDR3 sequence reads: CASSQTTGNTEAFF. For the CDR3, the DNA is TGTGCCAGCAGCCAAACGACAGGGAATACTGAAGCTTTCTTT.

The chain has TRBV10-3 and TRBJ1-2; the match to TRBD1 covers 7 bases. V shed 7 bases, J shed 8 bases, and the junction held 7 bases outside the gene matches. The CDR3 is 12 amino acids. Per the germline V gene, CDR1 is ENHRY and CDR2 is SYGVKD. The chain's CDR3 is CAINRQGSGYTF. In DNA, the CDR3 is TGTGCCATCAACAGACAGGGATCAGGCTACACCTTC.

The CDR3 reads CAISDPSGTAGDTQYF. The CDR3 bases are TGTGCCATCAGTGACCCATCCGGGACAGCGGGCGATACGCAGTATTTT. The chain has TRBV10-3 and TRBJ2-3; tentative D call: TRBD1 (7 bases). This CDR3 is built from 16 residues. Germline V gene lookup returns CDR1 ENHRY and CDR2 SYGVKD. Trimming removed 3 bases from V and 6 bases from J, with 19 bases in between.

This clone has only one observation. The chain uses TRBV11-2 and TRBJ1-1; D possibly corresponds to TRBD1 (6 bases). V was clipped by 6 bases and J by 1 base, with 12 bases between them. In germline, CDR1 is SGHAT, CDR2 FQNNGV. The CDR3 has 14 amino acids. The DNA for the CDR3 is TGTGCCAGCAGTCTTCAGGGGAGGAACACTGAAGCTTTCTTT. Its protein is CASSLQGRNTEAFF.

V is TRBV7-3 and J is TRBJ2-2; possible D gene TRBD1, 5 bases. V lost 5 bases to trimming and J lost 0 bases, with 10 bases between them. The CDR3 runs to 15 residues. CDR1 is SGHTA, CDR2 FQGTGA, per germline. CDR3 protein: CASSPKTANTGELFF. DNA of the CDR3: TGTGCCAGCAGCCCAAAGACAGCGAACACCGGGGAGCTGTTTTTT.

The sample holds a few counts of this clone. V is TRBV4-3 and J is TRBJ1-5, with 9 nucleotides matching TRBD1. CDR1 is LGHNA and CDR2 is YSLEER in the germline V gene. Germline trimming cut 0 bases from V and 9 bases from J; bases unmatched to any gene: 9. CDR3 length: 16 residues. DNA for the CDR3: TGCGCCAGCAGCCAAGATATCGGACAGGGGTTTTGGCCCCAGCATTTT. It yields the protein CASSQDIGQGFWPQHF.

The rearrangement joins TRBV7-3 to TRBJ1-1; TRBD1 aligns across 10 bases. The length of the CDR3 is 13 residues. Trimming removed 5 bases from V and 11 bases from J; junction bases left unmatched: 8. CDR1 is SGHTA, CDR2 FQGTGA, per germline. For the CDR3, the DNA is TGTGCCAGCAGCCCCGGGACAGGGGTGAGGGCTTTCTTT. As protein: CASSPGTGVRAFF.

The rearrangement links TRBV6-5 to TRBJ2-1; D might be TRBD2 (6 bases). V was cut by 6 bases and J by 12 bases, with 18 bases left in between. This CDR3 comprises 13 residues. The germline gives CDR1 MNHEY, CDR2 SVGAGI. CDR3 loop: CASRRTGEVWQFF. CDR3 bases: TGTGCCAGCAGGAGGACTGGGGAGGTGTGGCAGTTCTTC.

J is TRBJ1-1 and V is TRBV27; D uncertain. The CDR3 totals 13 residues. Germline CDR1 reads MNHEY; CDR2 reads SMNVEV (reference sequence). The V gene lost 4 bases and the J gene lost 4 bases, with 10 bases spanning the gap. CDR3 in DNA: TGTGCCAGCAGTTCCCGGCGGCGCACTGAAGCTTTCTTT. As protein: CASSSRRRTEAFF.

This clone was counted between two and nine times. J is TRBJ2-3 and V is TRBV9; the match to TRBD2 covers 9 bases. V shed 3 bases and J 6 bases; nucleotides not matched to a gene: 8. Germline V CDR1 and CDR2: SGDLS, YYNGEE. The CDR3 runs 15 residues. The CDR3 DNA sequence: TGTGCCAGCAGCGCGACTAGCGGCCAAAGGGATACGCAGTATTTT. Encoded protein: CASSATSGQRDTQYF.

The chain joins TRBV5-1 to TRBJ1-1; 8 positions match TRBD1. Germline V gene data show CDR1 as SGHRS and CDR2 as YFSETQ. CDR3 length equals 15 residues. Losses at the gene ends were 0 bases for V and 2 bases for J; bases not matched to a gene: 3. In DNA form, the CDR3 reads TGCGCCAGCAGCTTGGTAGGACAGGGTAACACTGAAGCTTTCTTT. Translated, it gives CASSLVGQGNTEAFF.

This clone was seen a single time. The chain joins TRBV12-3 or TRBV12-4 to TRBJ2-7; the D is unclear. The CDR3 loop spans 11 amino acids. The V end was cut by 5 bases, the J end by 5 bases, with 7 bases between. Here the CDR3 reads CASSTQNEQYF. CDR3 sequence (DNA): TGTGCCAGCAGTACCCAGAACGAGCAGTACTTC.

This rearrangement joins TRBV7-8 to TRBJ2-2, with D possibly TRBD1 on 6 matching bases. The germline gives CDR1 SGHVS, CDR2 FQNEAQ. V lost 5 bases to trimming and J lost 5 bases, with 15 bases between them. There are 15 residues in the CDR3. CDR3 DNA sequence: TGTGCCAGCAGCCCGGGACAACTCGGGACCGGGGAGCTGTTTTTT. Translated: CASSPGQLGTGELFF.

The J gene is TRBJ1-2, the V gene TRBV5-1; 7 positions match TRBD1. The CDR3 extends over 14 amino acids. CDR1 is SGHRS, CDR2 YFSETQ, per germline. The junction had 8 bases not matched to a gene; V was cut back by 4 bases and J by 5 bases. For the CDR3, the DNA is TGCGCCAGCAGCCAAGGGACAGCTCCTTATGGCTACACCTTC. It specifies CASSQGTAPYGYTF.

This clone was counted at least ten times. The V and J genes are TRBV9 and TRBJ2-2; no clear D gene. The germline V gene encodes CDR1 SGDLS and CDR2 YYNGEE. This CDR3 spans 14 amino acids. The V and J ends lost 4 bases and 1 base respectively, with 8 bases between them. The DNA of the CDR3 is TGTGCCAGCAGCCCCGCAGGGAACACCGGGGAGCTGTTTTTT. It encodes CASSPAGNTGELFF.

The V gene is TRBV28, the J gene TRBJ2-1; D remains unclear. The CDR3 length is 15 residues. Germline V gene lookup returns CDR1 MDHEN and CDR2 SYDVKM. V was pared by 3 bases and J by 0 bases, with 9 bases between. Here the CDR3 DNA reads TGTGCCAGCAGTTTGACTTTTCGCTCCTACAATGAGCAGTTCTTC. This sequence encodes CASSLTFRSYNEQFF. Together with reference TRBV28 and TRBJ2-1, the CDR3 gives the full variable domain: DVKVTQSSRYLVKRTGEKVFLECVQDMDHENMFWYRQDPGLGLRLIYFSYDVKMKEKGDIPEGYSVSREKKERFSLILESASTNQTSMYLCASSLTFRSYNEQFFGPGTRLTVL.

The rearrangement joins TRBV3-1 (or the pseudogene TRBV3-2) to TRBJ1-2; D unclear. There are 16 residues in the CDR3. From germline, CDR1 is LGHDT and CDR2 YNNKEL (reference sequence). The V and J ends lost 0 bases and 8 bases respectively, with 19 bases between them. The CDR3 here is CASSQERRPYGGGYTF. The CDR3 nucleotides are TGTGCCAGCAGCCAAGAGAGACGACCCTATGGCGGGGGCTACACCTTC.

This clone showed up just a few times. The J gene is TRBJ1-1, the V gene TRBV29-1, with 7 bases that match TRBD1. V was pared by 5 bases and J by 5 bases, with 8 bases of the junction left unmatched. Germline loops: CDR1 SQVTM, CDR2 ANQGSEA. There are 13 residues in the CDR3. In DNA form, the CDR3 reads TGCAGCGTTCCTGACAGGGCGGGGACTGAAGCTTTCTTT. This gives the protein CSVPDRAGTEAFF.